This T cell receptor (beta chain) was sequenced for a study of tumor and adjacent non-tumor tissue in lung cancer. With respect to this clonotype: Its antigen remains unknown. A much bigger clone sits one base away, suggesting this may be a read error.

No cell sorting was done before RNA was extracted from the tissue. Distant lung tissue was collected more than 3 cm away from the tumor edge. The CDR3 loop spans 13 amino acids. In germline, CDR1 is MDHEN, CDR2 SYDVKM. Study findings and constraints: Normal lung showed higher cumulative top 100 clone frequency than tumor. Significantly higher TCR diversity was found in tumor than normal lung. Patients with more diverse tumor TCRs had worse survival.

TCRbeta libraries were built with three rounds of nested PCR, modified from ARM-PCR. Each CDR3 protein gets one entry after TCRdb re-called the multiplex PCR reads with MiXCR. Of 60,000 to 85,000 distinct CDR3 sequences in the sample, over 65% were seen once. The chain uses TRBV28 and TRBJ1-2; D ambiguous. Sequencing used distant non-tumor lung tissue. The origin of this receptor is a man aged 65 to 85 with non-small cell lung cancer. CDR3 sequence reads: CANSLVNSMSYTF. For the CDR3, the DNA is TGTGCCAACAGTTTAGTCAATTCCATGAGCTACACCTTC.